This entry describes one TCR beta chain. Which antigen it targets is not known. Base quality data are lacking; no much larger clone is found one base away. This sample was included in a study of blood T cells in healthy people across ages (dated by TCRdb to between 2014 and 2017). Turning to the overall study: In model experiments, template switching captured roughly one uniquely barcoded TCR beta cDNA molecule for every two T cells. To avoid experimental bias, donors of different ages were distributed randomly across sequencing lanes. The donors were split into four age groups: young (average approximately 16 years), middle-aged (about 40), aged (more than 55) and long-lived (more than 80). The study analyzed two additional independent replicas of 1 million unique cDNA reads from the same blood draw for two donors, one aged 18 to 30 and one aged 80 or older. Age-related changes in TCR beta repertoire diversity were measured in the study by deep sequencing normalized with unique cDNA molecular identifiers.

The donors were roughly 40 Caucasian individuals from Russia, aged roughly 6 to 90 years, who were systemically healthy. Approximately 9.3 milliliters of peripheral blood were drawn from each donor into EDTA-treated Vacutainer tubes. Ficoll-Paque density-gradient centrifugation was used to isolate PBMCs, with at least 7 million per sample. Trizol reagent was used to extract total RNA from PBMCs, with at least 5 micrograms per sample. For every donor, an aliquot of PBMCs went through flow cytometry to measure the percentages of naive CD45RAhigh/CD27high T cells. CDR1 and CDR2 were assigned from the germline V gene as SGHAT and FQNNGV. The CDR3 runs 16 residues from the cysteine to the phenylalanine. The DNA shown is the 48-base CDR3, in frame from base 1. Library preparation was by 5' RACE. The sequencer was an Illumina HiSeq 2500. A second roughly 7 to 12 cycle PCR used a sample-barcoded 5' primer and a J-beta primer mix. A unique molecular identifier was introduced onto each TCR beta cDNA molecule by a template-switch 5' adaptor carrying 12 random nucleotides. Each sample yielded at least 3 million CDR3-containing paired-end reads. First-strand cDNA was synthesized from all RNA with the Mint cDNA synthesis kit, primed by a TRBC-specific oligonucleotide. Following uracil-DNA glycosylase treatment, a first 18-cycle PCR with universal primers M1SS and BC2_uni_R was performed on all cDNA. The source study handled its data this way. Normalization of each sample was performed by random selection of 1 million high-quality reads, each carrying a distinct molecular identifier. Instead of being binned into consensus sequences, reads that shared molecular identifiers were thrown out. CDR3 identification, clonotype clustering and error correction used MiTCR with a Q25 quality threshold and the strictest error-elimination algorithm. A nonparametric unseen species model using Euler transformation provided a lower-bound estimate of total TCR beta diversity. The raw public reads went through TCRdb reprocessing: fastp at Q25, MiXCR clone calling, in-frame beta chains kept. Rows merge per CDR3 protein into single entries with the most common DNA and genes. In this record, the V and J calls reflect TCRdb's handling and not the investigators' own analysis. Present in this sample are over 600,000 distinct CDR3 sequences, approximately 53% of which were seen just once. The ten largest clones take up under 30% of the sample.

Results and caveats for the whole study, not just this receptor: Total diversity estimates from one million sequenced T cells were considered lower bounds and underestimates. Observed TCR beta diversity per million T cells fell roughly linearly with age, and a significant reduction was already apparent by age approximately 41. Because profiling used bulk unsorted PBMCs, naive and antigen-experienced compartments could not be compared conclusively. Observed TCR beta diversity correlated strongly with the percentage of naive T cells measured by flow cytometry. Donor CMV infection status was unknown, potentially confounding age-related changes in expanded clonotypes. The long-lived group showed more naive CD4+ T cells, fewer expanded clones and increased TCR diversity than the aged group, suggesting age selection.

The specimen was blood. This TCR was recovered from a man aged 35-49 years in good health. The chain joins TRBV11-2 to TRBJ2-4; 9 central bases correspond to TRBD2. The better agreement between TRBJ2-7 and the DNA end casts doubt on the J call. The bases are TGTGCCAGCAGCTTAGATGGACTAGCGTACTCCTACGAGCAGTACTTC. Its protein product is CASSLDGLAYSYEQYF.